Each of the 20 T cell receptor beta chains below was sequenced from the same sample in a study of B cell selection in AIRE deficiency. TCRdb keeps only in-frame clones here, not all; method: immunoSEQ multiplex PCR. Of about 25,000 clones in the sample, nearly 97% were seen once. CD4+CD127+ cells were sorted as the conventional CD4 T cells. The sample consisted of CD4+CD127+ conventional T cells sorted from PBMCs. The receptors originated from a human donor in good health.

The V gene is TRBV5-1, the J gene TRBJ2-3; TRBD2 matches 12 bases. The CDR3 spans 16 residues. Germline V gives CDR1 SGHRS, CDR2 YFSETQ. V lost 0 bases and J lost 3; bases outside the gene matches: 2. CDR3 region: CASSLGTSGNTDTQYF. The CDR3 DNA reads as TGCGCCAGCAGCTTGGGGACTAGCGGGAATACAGATACGCAGTATTTT.

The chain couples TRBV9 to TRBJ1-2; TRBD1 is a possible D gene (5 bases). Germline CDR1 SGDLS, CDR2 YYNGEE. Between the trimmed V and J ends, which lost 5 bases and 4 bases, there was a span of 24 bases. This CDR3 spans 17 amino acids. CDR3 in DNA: TGTGCCAGCAGTGGCCGGGACCCTCTGCCCCAACTCTATGGCTACACCTTC. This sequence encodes CASSGRDPLPQLYGYTF.

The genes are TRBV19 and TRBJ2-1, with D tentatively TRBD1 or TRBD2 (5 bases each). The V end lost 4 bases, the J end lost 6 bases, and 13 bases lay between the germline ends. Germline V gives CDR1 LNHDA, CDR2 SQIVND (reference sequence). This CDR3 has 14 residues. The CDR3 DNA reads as TGTGCCAGTAGTACAGGGACGGTCCGCAATGAGCAGTTCTTC. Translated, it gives CASSTGTVRNEQFF.

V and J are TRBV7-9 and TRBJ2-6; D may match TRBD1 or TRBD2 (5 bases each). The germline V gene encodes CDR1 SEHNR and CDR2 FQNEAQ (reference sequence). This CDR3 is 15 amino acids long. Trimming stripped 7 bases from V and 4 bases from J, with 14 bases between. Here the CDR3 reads CASIGWGTGANVLTF. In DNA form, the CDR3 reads TGTGCCAGCATCGGTTGGGGGACCGGGGCCAACGTCCTGACTTTC.

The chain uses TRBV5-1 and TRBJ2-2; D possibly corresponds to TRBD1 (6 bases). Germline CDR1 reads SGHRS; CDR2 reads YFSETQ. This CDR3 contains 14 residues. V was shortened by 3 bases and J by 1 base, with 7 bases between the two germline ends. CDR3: CASSSGQNTGELFF. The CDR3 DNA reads TGCGCCAGCAGCTCGGGACAGAACACCGGGGAGCTGTTTTTT.

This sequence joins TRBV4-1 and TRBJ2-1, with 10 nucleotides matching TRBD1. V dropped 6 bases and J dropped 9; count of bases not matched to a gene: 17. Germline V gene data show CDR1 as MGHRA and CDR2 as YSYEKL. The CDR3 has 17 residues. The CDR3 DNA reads TGCGCCAGCAGGTTCTTAGGTGGGAGCGGGGACAGGGGTGAGCAGTTCTTC. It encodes CASRFLGGSGDRGEQFF.

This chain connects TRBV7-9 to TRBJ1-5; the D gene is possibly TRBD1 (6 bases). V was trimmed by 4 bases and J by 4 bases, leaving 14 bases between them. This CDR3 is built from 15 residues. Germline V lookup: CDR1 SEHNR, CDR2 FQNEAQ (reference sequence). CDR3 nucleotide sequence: TGTGCCAGCAGCTCGGACAGTCCTCGGAATCAGCCCCAGCATTTT. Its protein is CASSSDSPRNQPQHF.

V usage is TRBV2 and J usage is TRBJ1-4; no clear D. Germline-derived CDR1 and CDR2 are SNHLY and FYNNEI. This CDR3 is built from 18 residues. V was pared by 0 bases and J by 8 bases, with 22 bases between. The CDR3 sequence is CASSEALVDGQNWEKLFF. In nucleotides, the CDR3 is TGTGCCAGCAGTGAAGCGCTAGTGGATGGCCAAAACTGGGAAAAACTGTTTTTT.

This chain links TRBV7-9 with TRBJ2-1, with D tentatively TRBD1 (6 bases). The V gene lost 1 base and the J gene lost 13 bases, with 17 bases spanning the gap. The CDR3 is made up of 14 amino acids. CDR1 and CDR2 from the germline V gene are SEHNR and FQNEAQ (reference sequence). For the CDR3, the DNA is TGTGCCAGCAGCTTAGAATATTTGGGGACAAGACAGTTCTTC. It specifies CASSLEYLGTRQFF.

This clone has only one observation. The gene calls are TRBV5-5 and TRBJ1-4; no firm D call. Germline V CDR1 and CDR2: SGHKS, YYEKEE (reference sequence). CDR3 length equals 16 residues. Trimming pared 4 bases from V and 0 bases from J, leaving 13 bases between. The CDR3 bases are TGTGCCAGCAGCGGACGGGCCGAAGCAACTAATGAAAAACTGTTTTTT. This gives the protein CASSGRAEATNEKLFF.

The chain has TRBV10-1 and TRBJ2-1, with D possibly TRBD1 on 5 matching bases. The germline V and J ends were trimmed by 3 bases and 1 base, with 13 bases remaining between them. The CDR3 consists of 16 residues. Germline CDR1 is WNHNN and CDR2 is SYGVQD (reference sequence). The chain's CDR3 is CASSDRLGVSYNEQFF. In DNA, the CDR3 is TGCGCCAGCAGTGACCGGTTAGGGGTGTCCTACAATGAGCAGTTCTTC.

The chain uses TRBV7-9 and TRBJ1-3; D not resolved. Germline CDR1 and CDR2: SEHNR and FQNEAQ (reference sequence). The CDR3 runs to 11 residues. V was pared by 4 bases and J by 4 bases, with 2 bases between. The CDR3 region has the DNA TGTGCCAGCAGCTCGGGAAACACCATATATTTT. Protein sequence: CASSSGNTIYF.

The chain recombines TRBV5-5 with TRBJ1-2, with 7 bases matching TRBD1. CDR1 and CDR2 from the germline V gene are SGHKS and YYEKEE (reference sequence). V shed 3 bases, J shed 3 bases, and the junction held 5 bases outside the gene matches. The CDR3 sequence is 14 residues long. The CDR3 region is CASSSNTGDYGYTF. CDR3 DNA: TGTGCCAGCAGCTCAAATACAGGGGACTATGGCTACACCTTC.

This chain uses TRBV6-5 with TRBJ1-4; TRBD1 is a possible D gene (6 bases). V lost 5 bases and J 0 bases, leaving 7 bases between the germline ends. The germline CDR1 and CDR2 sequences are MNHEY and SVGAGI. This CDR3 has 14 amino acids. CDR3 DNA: TGTGCCAGCAGTGCAGGGGCAACTAATGAAAAACTGTTTTTT. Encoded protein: CASSAGATNEKLFF.

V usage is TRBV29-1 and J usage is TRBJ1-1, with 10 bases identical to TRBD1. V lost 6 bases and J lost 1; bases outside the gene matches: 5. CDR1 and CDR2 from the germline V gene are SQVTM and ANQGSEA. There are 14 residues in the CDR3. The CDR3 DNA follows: TGCAGCGTCCAGTGGGACAGGGGGAACACTGAAGCTTTCTTT. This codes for CSVQWDRGNTEAFF. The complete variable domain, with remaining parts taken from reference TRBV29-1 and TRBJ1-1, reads SAVISQKPSRDICQRGTSLTIQCQVDSQVTMMFWYRQQPGQSLTLIATANQGSEATYESGFVIDKFPISRPNLTFSTLTVSNMSPEDSSIYLCSVQWDRGNTEAFFGQGTRLTVV.

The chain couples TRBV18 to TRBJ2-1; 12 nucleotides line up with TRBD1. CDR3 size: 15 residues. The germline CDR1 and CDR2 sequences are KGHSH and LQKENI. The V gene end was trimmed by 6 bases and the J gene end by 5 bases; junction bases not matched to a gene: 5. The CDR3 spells CASSLGTGGNNEQFF. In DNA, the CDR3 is TGTGCCAGCTCCCTGGGGACAGGGGGCAACAATGAGCAGTTCTTC. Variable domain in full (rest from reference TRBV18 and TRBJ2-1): NAGVMQNPRHLVRRRGQEARLRCSPMKGHSHVYWYRQLPEEGLKFMVYLQKENIIDESGMPKERFSAEFPKEGPSILRIQQVVRGDSAAYFCASSLGTGGNNEQFFGPGTRLTVL.

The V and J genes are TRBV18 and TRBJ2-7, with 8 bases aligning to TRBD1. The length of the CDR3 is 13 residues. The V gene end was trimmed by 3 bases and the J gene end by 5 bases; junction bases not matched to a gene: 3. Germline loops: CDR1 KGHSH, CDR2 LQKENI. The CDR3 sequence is CASSPDRVNEQYF. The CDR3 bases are TGTGCCAGCTCACCGGACAGGGTCAACGAGCAGTACTTC.

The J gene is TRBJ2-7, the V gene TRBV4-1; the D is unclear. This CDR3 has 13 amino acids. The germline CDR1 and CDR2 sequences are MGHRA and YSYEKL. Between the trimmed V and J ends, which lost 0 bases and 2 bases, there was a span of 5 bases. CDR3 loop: CASSQEITYEQYF. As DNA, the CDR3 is TGCGCCAGCAGCCAAGAAATTACCTACGAGCAGTACTTC.

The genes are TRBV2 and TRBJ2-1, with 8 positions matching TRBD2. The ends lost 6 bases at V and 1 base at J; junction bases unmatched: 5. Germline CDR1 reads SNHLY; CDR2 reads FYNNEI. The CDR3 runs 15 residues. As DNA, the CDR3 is TGTGCCAGCAGGAGAGCGGGAGTTTCCTACAATGAGCAGTTCTTC. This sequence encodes CASRRAGVSYNEQFF.

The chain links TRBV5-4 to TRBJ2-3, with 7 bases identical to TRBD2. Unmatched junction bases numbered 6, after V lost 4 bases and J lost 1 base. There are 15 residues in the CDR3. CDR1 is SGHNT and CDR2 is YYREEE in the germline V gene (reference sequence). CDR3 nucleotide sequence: TGTGCCAGCAGCCCAGGACTAGTCGGCACAGATACGCAGTATTTT. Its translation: CASSPGLVGTDTQYF. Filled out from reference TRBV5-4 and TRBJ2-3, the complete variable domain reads ETGVTQSPTHLIKTRGQQVTLRCSSQSGHNTVSWYQQALGQGPQFIFQYYREEENGRGNFPPRFSGLQFPNYSSELNVNALELDDSALYLCASSPGLVGTDTQYFGPGTRLTVL.